The count of the clone carrying this T cell receptor (beta chain) is one. Its antigen is not identified. This sample is part of a study of Ad26.COV2.S vaccination and SARS-CoV-2 variants. Study details: Once, or twice with 56 days between doses, Ad26.COV2.S was given intramuscularly.

Generated by immunoSEQ multiplex PCR, the TCRdb table keeps only in-frame clones and is missing some. The table records more than 300,000 clones, about 85% of them present only once. Study-level points and caveats: Vaccinated and placebo-treated recipients had similar non-spike TCR breadth.

Germline CDR1 SGHRS, CDR2 YFSETQ. Trimming pared 4 bases from V and 4 bases from J, leaving 13 bases between. CDR3 length: 14 amino acids. Indicated treatment: about 20 received Ad26.COV2.S at low or high dose, single or two shots; 5 received placebo; per-sample allocation not given. Samples were taken on day 63 after the first vaccine or placebo injection. Donation came from an adult in Boston who was aged 18-55 years. This specimen was peripheral blood, taken in a trial of Ad26.COV2.S vaccine versus placebo. The sequence was collected from a person aged 18 to 59 who received the Ad26.COV2.S COVID-19 vaccine or a placebo. V is TRBV5-1 and J is TRBJ2-3; D is unresolved. CDR3 amino acids: CASSGAVGPDTQYF. The CDR3 DNA follows: TGCGCCAGCAGCGGCGCAGTGGGTCCAGATACGCAGTATTTT.